This T cell receptor beta chain is drawn from a study of PD-1 blockade in classical Hodgkin lymphoma. Overall study results and limits: Newly diagnosed patients and complete responders had comparable diversity at baseline.

Profiling relied on immunoSEQ multiplex PCR, and the TCRdb table lists in-frame clones only, not all of them. The sample has about 93,000 clones; 80% to 90% are singletons. In regard to this clone: Its antigen is currently unknown.

Relapse was seen in all patients after autologous stem cell transplantation, and brentuximab vedotin exposure was variable. CDR3 length equals 15 residues. Germline V CDR1 and CDR2: SEHNR, FQNEAQ (reference sequence). V gave up 6 bases and J gave up 6 bases; unmatched junction bases: 7. This specimen was peripheral blood mononuclear cells (PBMCs), taken before the second cycle of nivolumab. The chain links TRBV7-9 to TRBJ2-4; 11 bases are a match to TRBD2. The clonotype originates from a human donor with classical Hodgkin lymphoma. The CDR3, as DNA: TGTGCCAGCAGTGGTAGCGGGAGGGCCGCAAACATTCAGTACTTC. It yields the protein CASSGSGRAANIQYF. Together with reference TRBV7-9 and TRBJ2-4, the CDR3 gives the full variable domain: DTGVSQNPRHKITKRGQNVTFRCDPISEHNRLYWYRQTLGQGPEFLTYFQNEAQLEKSRLLSDRFSAERPKGSFSTLEIQRTEQGDSAMYLCASSGSGRAANIQYFGAGTRLSVL.